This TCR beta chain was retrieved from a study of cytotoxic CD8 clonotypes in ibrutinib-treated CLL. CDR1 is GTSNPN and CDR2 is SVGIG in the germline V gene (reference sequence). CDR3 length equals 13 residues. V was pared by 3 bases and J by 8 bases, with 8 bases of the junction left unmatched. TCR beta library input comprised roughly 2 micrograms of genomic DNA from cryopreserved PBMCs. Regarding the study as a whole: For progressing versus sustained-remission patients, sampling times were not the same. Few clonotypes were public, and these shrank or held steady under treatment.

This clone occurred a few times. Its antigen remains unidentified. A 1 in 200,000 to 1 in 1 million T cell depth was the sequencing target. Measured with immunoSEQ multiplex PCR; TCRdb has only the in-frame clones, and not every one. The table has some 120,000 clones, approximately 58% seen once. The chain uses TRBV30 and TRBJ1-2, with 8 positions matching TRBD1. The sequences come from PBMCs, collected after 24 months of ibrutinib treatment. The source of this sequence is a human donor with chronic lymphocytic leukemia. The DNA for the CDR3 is TGTGCCTGGAGAGCAGGGGGCGCTCCCGGCTACACCTTC. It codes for CAWRAGGAPGYTF.